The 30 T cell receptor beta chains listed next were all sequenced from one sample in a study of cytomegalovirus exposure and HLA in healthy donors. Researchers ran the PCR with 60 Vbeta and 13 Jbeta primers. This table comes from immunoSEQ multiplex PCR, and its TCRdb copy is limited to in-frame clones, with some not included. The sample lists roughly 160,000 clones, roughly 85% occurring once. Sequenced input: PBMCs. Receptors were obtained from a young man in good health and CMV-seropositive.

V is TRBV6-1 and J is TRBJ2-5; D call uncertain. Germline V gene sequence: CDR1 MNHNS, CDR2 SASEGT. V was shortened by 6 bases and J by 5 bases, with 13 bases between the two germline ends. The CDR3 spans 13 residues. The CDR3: CASRELSRETQYF. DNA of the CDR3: TGTGCCAGCAGGGAATTATCCCGGGAGACCCAGTACTTC.

For the CDR3, the DNA is TGTGCCAGCAGCTTCGGACTAGCGACCTACAATGAGCAGTTCTTC. Its protein product is CASSFGLATYNEQFF. The gene calls are TRBV5-4 and TRBJ2-1; TRBD2 aligns across 9 bases. The germline CDR1 and CDR2 sequences are SGHNT and YYREEE (reference sequence). CDR3 size: 15 residues. With V trimmed by 2 bases and J by 2 bases, 2 bases remained unmatched.

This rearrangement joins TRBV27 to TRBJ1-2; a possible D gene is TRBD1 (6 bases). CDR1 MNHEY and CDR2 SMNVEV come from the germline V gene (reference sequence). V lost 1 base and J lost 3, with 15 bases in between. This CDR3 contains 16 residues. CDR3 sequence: CASSLLGGRFDYGYTF. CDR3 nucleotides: TGTGCCAGCAGTTTATTGGGGGGGCGCTTCGACTATGGCTACACCTTC.

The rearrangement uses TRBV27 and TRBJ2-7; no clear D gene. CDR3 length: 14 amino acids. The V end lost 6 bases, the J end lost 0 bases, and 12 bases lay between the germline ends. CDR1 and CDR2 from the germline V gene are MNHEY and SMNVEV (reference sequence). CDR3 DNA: TGTGCCAGCAGGAACTTGCGTAGCTCCTACGAGCAGTACGTC. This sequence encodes CASRNLRSSYEQYV.

DNA for the CDR3: TGCGCCAGCAGCTTCTCACTAGCGGGAGGGGCTGAGACCCAGTACTTC. Its translation: CASSFSLAGGAETQYF. The chain employs TRBV5-1 and TRBJ2-5, with 13 bases aligning to TRBD2. V trimming: 2 bases; J trimming: 5 bases; junction bases outside the gene matches: 6. This CDR3 is 16 amino acids long. Germline V gene lookup returns CDR1 SGHRS and CDR2 YFSETQ.

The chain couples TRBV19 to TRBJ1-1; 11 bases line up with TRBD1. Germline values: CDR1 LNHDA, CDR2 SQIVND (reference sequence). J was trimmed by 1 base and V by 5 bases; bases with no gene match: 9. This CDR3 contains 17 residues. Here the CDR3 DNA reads TGTGCCAGTAGTCAAACCTCCGGGACAGGGGGGAACACTGAAGCTTTCTTT. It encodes CASSQTSGTGGNTEAFF. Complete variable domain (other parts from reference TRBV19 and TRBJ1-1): DGGITQSPKYLFRKEGQNVTLSCEQNLNHDAMYWYRQDPGQGLRLIYYSQIVNDFQKGDIAEGYSVSREKKESFPLTVTSAQKNPTAFYLCASSQTSGTGGNTEAFFGQGTRLTVV.

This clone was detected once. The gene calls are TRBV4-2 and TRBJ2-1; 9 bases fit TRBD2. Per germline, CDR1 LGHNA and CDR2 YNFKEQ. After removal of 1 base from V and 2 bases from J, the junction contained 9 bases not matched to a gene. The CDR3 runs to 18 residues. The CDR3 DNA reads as TGTGCCAGCAGCCAAGTGAAGGGCGGGAGGGCGACCTACAATGAGCAGTTCTTC. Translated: CASSQVKGGRATYNEQFF.

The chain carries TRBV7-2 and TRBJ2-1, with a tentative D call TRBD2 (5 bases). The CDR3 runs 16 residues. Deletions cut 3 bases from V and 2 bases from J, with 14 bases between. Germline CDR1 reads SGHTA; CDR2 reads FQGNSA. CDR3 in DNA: TGTGCCAGCAGCTTCGATGACTATTTTGCCTACAATGAGCAGTTCTTC. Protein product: CASSFDDYFAYNEQFF.

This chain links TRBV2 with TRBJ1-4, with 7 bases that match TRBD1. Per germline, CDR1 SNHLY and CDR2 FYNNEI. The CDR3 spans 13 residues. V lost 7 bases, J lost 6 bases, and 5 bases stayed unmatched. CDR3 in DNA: TGTGCCAGCAATCAGGGGGTGTATGAAAAACTGTTTTTT. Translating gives CASNQGVYEKLFF.

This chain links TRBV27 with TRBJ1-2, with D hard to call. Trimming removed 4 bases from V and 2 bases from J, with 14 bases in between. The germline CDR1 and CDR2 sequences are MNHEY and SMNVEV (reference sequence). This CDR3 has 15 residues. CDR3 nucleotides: TGTGCCAGCAGTTCGATTGACAAGGCAAACTATGGCTACACCTTC. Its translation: CASSSIDKANYGYTF.

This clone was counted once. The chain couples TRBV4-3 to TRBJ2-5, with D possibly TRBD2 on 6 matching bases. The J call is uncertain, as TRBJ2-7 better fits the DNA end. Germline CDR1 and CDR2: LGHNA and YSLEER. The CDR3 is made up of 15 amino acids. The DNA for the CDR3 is TGCGCCAGCAGCGCGGGACGGACGCCCGACTACGAGCAGTACTTC. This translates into CASSAGRTPDYEQYF.

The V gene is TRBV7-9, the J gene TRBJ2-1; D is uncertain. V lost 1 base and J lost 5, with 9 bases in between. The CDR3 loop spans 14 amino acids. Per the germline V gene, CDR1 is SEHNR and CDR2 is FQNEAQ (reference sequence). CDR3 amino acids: CASSLGQSDNEQFF. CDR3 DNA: TGTGCCAGCAGCTTAGGGCAGTCCGACAATGAGCAGTTCTTC. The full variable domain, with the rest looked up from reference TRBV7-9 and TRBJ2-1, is DTGVSQNPRHKITKRGQNVTFRCDPISEHNRLYWYRQTLGQGPEFLTYFQNEAQLEKSRLLSDRFSAERPKGSFSTLEIQRTEQGDSAMYLCASSLGQSDNEQFFGPGTRLTVL.

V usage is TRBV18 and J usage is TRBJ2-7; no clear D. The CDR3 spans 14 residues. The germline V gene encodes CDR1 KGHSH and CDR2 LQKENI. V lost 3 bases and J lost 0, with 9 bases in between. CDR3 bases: TGTGCCAGCTCACCTGGAGAGAGCTCCTACGAGCAGTACTTC. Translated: CASSPGESSYEQYF. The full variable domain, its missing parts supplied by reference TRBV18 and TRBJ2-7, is NAGVMQNPRHLVRRRGQEARLRCSPMKGHSHVYWYRQLPEEGLKFMVYLQKENIIDESGMPKERFSAEFPKEGPSILRIQQVVRGDSAAYFCASSPGESSYEQYFGPGTRLTVT.

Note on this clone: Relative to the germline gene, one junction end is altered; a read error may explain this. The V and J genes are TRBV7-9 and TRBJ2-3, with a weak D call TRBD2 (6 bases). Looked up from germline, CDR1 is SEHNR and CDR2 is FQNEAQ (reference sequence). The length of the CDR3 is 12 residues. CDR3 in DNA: TGTGCCAGCAGCTTAGAGACTAGACCTTCTCTTTTT. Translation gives CASSLETRPSLF.

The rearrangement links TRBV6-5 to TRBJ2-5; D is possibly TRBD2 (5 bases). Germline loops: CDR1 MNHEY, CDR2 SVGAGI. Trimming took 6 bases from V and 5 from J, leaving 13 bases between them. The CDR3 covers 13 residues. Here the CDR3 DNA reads TGTGCCAGCAGGGACTCTCGGCGGGAGACCCAGTACTTC. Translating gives CASRDSRRETQYF.

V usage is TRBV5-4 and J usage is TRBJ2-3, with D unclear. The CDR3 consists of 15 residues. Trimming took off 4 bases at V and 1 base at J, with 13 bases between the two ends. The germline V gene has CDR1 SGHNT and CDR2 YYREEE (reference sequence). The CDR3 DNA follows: TGTGCCAGCAGCGCCATGAGCGCCCGCACAGATACGCAGTATTTT. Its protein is CASSAMSARTDTQYF.

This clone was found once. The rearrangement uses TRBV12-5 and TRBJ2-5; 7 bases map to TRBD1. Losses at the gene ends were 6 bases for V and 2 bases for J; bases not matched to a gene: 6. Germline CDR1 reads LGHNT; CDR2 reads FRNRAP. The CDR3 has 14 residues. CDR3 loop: CASGATGAQETQYF. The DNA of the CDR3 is TGTGCTAGTGGCGCAACAGGGGCGCAAGAGACCCAGTACTTC.

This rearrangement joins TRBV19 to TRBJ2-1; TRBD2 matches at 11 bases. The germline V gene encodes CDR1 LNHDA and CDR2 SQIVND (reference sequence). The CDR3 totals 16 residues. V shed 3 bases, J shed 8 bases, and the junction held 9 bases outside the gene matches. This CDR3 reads CASSMATSGTGDEQFF. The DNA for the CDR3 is TGTGCCAGTAGTATGGCGACTAGCGGGACGGGTGATGAGCAGTTCTTC.

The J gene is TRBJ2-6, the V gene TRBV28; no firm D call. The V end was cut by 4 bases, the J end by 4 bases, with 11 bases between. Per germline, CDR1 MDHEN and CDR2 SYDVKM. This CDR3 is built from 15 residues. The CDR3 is CASSSLSRGANVLTF. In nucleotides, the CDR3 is TGTGCCAGCAGTTCGTTGAGTCGCGGGGCCAACGTCCTGACTTTC.

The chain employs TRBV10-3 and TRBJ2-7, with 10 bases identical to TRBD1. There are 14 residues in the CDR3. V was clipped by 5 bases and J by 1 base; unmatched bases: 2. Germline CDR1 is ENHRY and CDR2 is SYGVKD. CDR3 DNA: TGTGCCATCAGTCCGGGACAGGGGTCCTACGAGCAGTACGTC. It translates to CAISPGQGSYEQYV.

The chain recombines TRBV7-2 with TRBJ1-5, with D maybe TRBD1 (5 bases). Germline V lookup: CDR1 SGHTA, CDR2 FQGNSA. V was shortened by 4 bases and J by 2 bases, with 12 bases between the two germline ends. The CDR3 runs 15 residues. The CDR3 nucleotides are TGTGCCAGCAGCTACGACAGCTGGGGCAATCAGCCCCAGCATTTT. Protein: CASSYDSWGNQPQHF. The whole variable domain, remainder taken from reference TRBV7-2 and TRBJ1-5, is GAGVSQSPSNKVTEKGKDVELRCDPISGHTALYWYRQSLGQGLEFLIYFQGNSAPDKSGLPSDRFSAERTGGSVSTLTIQRTQQEDSAVYLCASSYDSWGNQPQHFGDGTRLSIL.

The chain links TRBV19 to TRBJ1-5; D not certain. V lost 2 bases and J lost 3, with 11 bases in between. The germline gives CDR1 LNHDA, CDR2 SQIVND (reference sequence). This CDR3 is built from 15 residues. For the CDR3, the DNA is TGTGCCAGTAGTATAAGCGGATTGTTCAATCAGCCCCAGCATTTT. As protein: CASSISGLFNQPQHF. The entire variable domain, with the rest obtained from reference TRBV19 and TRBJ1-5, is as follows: DGGITQSPKYLFRKEGQNVTLSCEQNLNHDAMYWYRQDPGQGLRLIYYSQIVNDFQKGDIAEGYSVSREKKESFPLTVTSAQKNPTAFYLCASSISGLFNQPQHFGDGTRLSIL.

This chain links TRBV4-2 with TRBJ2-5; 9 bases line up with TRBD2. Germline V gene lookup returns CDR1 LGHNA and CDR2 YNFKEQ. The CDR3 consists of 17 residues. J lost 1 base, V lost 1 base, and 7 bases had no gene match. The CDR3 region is CASSQGFASGTQETQYF. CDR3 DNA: TGTGCCAGCAGCCAAGGTTTTGCTAGCGGGACCCAAGAGACCCAGTACTTC.

Written as DNA, the CDR3 is TGTGCCAGCAGCTCCCAGGGGTCTGGGGCCAACGTCCTGACTTTC. Protein product: CASSSQGSGANVLTF. The V call is TRBV5-4, the J call TRBJ2-6, with D possibly being TRBD1 (6 bases). Trimming took 3 bases from V and 1 from J, leaving 8 bases between them. The CDR3 extends over 15 amino acids. CDR1 and CDR2 from the germline V gene are SGHNT and YYREEE (reference sequence). The whole variable domain, remainder taken from reference TRBV5-4 and TRBJ2-6, is ETGVTQSPTHLIKTRGQQVTLRCSSQSGHNTVSWYQQALGQGPQFIFQYYREEENGRGNFPPRFSGLQFPNYSSELNVNALELDDSALYLCASSSQGSGANVLTFGAGSRLTVL.

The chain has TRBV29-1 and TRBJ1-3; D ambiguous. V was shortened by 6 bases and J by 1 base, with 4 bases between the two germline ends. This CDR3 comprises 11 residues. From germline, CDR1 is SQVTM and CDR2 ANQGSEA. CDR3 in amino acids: CSVTSGNTIYF. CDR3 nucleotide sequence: TGCAGCGTCACTTCTGGAAACACCATATATTTT.

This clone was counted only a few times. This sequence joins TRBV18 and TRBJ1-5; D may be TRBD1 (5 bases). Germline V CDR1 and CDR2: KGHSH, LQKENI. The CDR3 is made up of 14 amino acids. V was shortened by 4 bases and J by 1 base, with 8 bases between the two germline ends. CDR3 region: CASSQGHSNQPQHF. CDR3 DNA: TGTGCCAGCTCACAAGGACACAGCAATCAGCCCCAGCATTTT.

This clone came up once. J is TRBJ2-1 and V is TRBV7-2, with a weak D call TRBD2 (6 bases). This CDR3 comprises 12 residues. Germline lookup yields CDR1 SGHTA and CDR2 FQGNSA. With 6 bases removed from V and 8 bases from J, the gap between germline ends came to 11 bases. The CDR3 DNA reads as TGTGCCAGCAGTCCACCGGGGGATGAGCAGTTCTTC. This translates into CASSPPGDEQFF.

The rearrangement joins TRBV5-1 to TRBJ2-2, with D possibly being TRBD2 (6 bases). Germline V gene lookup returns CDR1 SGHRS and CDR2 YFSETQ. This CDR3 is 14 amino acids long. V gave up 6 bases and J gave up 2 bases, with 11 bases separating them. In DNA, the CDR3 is TGCGCCAGCATGGAGGGAGCAAACACCGGGGAGCTGTTTTTT. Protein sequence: CASMEGANTGELFF. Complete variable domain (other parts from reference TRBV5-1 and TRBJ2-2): KAGVTQTPRYLIKTRGQQVTLSCSPISGHRSVSWYQQTPGQGLQFLFEYFSETQRNKGNFPGRFSGRQFSNSRSEMNVSTLELGDSALYLCASMEGANTGELFFGEGSRLTVL.

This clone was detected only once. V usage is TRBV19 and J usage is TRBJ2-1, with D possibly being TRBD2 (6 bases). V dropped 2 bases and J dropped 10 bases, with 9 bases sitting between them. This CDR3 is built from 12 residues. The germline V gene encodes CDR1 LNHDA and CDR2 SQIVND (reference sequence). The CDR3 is CASSIREREQFF. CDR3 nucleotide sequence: TGTGCCAGTAGTATACGGGAGAGAGAGCAGTTCTTC. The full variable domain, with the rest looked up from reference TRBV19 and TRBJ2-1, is DGGITQSPKYLFRKEGQNVTLSCEQNLNHDAMYWYRQDPGQGLRLIYYSQIVNDFQKGDIAEGYSVSREKKESFPLTVTSAQKNPTAFYLCASSIREREQFFGPGTRLTVL.

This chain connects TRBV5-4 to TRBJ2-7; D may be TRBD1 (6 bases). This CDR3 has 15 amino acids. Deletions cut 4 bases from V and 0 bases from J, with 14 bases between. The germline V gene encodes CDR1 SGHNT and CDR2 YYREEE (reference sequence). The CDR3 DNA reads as TGTGCCAGCAGCGACAGGTCCAGGGGCTCCTACGAGCAGTACGTC. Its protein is CASSDRSRGSYEQYV.